These T cell receptor beta chains were read from a single sample in a study of response to subunit inactivated influenza vaccine. TCRdb reprocessed the RT-PCR reads via MiXCR and lists one record per CDR3 protein. Of hundreds of thousands of distinct CDR3 sequences in the sample, around 16% are singletons; the top ten hold 11%. The sequences come from PBMCs from blood, collected 11 to 12 days after vaccination. The receptors were gathered from a man between 45 and 60 years old who received an inactivated influenza vaccine. CDR3s include the opening cysteine and the closing phenylalanine or tryptophan. D genes are given only for firm matches. Only part of the rows carry a size: once, few, many, or a class if the clone is expanded.

cdr3_aa: CASRGDPRGNEQFF
cdr3_nt: TGTGCCAGCAGGGGGGACCCGCGGGGTAATGAGCAGTTCTTC
d_call: NA
clone_size: few
v_call: TRBV2
j_call: TRBJ2-1

cdr3_aa: CCARGTSGIYPRSSYEQYF
cdr3_nt: TGCTGTGCTAGAGGGACTAGCGGGATTTATCCTAGGAGCTCCTACGAGCAGTACTTC
d_call: TRBD2
clone_size: few
v_call: TRBV20-1
j_call: TRBJ2-7

cdr3_aa: CASSLQPGIEKLFF
cdr3_nt: TGTGCCAGCAGCTTACAGCCTGGGATTGAAAAACTGTTTTTT
d_call: NA
clone_size: few
v_call: TRBV7-2
j_call: TRBJ1-4

cdr3_aa: CAISESRVRGTEAFF
cdr3_nt: TGTGCCATCAGTGAGTCAAGGGTCCGAGGCACTGAAGCTTTCTTT
d_call: NA
clone_size: few
v_call: TRBV10-3
j_call: TRBJ1-1

cdr3_aa: CASSQDWGMNTEAFF
cdr3_nt: TGTGCCAGCAGCCAAGATTGGGGGATGAACACTGAAGCTTTCTTT
d_call: NA
clone_size: NA
v_call: TRBV3-1
j_call: TRBJ1-1

cdr3_aa: CAISESTSYNEQFF
cdr3_nt: TGTGCCATCAGTGAGTCTACAAGTTACAATGAGCAGTTCTTC
d_call: NA
clone_size: few
v_call: TRBV10-3
j_call: TRBJ2-1

cdr3_aa: CASSPQTGGEYEKLFF
cdr3_nt: TGTGCCAGCAGCCCTCAGACAGGGGGCGAATACGAAAAACTGTTTTTT
d_call: TRBD1
clone_size: NA
v_call: TRBV7-9
j_call: TRBJ1-4

cdr3_aa: CSASEDNSPLHF
cdr3_nt: TGCAGTGCATCAGAAGATAATTCACCCCTCCACTTT
d_call: NA
clone_size: few
v_call: TRBV20-1
j_call: TRBJ1-6

cdr3_aa: CATHRGVTEAFF
cdr3_nt: TGTGCCACACACAGGGGTGTAACTGAAGCTTTCTTT
d_call: TRBD1
clone_size: NA
v_call: TRBV12-3/TRBV12-4
j_call: TRBJ1-1

cdr3_aa: CASRRRAGDKNIQYF
cdr3_nt: TGTGCCAGCCGCCGTAGGGCCGGGGACAAAAACATTCAGTACTTC
d_call: NA
clone_size: few
v_call: TRBV7-9
j_call: TRBJ2-4